Here is one TCR beta chain with its context. The antigen is undetermined. This sample was taken from a study of cytomegalovirus exposure and HLA in healthy donors. Study results and caveats: The investigators catalogued about 170 TCR beta chains as cytomegalovirus-associated.

All the people who gave samples were healthy bone marrow donors. Trimming shortened V by 8 bases and J by 2 bases, and 13 bases separated the two germline ends. The CDR3 contains 13 residues. CDR1 is MNHEY and CDR2 is SMNVEV in the germline V gene (reference sequence). A multiplex PCR was run with 60 Vbeta primers and 13 Jbeta primers. Some clones are missing from TCRdb's copy, which holds only in-frame ones; the method was immunoSEQ multiplex PCR. The table lists about 250,000 clones, around two thirds of them singletons, with about 2.2% in the top ten. The sample consisted of PBMCs. The V call is TRBV27, the J call TRBJ2-7; the D is unclear. This clonotype originated in a female donor in good health and CMV-seronegative. This chain's CDR3 is CASSPGGAYEQYF. In nucleotides, the CDR3 is TGTGCCAGCTCCCCCGGCGGAGCCTACGAGCAGTACTTC.